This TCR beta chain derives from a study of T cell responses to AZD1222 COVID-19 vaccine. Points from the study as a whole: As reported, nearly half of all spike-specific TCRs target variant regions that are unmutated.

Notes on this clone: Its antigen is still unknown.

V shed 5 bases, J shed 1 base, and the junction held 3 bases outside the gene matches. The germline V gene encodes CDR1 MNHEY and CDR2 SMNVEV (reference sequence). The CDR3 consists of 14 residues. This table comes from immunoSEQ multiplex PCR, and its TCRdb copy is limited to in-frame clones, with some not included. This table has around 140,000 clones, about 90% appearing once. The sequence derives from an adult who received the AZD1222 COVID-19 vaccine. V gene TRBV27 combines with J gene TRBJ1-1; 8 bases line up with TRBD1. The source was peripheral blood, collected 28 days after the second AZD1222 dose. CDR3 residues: CASSRDRTNTEAFF. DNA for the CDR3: TGTGCCAGCAGTCGGGACAGGACGAACACTGAAGCTTTCTTT.